The clone carrying this T cell receptor (beta chain) was counted a few times. The germline gives CDR1 MGHRA, CDR2 YSYEKL. The CDR3 consists of 15 residues. Trimming shortened V by 3 bases and J by 9 bases, and 15 bases separated the two germline ends. Researchers placed roughly 200,000 CFSE-labeled responder cells in culture with roughly 200,000 irradiated, violet-dye-labeled stimulator cells. The sample belongs to a study of graft-versus-host responses after intestinal transplantation. This table comes from immunoSEQ multiplex PCR, and its TCRdb copy is limited to in-frame clones, with some not included. The table records 20,000 to 25,000 clones, 25% to 35% of them present only once.

The sample here was alloreactive CD8+ T cells from a mixed lymphocyte reaction culture, taken before intestinal transplant. Sample subset: CFSE-low proliferating T cells sorted from roughly 6-day pre-transplant mixed lymphocyte reaction (GvH or HvG direction). V is TRBV4-1 and J is TRBJ1-6, with D tentatively TRBD1 (6 bases). The sequence was obtained from a human patient who received an intestinal transplant. As DNA, the CDR3 is TGCGCCAGCAGCCACGAACCGGGACACCTTTCACCCCTCCACTTT. The encoded protein is CASSHEPGHLSPLHF.